These 5 T cell receptor beta chains were sequenced from one sample in a study of CD8+ T cells in alopecia areata. Extracted RNA was reverse transcribed into cDNA, the sequencing template. Using immunoSEQ multiplex PCR, the repertoire was profiled, and TCRdb retains in-frame clones only, with some absent. The table includes 170,000 or so clones, about two thirds detected once. Described treatment: oral pan-JAK inhibitor, 5-10 mg twice daily. This sample comprised CD4+ T cells sorted from blood, obtained at week 4, from a patient treated with tofacitinib. These receptors all stem from a human donor with alopecia areata.

The chain couples TRBV25-1 to TRBJ2-7; D unresolved. The V and J ends lost 3 bases and 4 bases respectively, with 7 bases between them. Per the germline V gene, CDR1 is MGHDK and CDR2 is SYGVNS. The CDR3 loop spans 12 amino acids. For the CDR3, the DNA is TGTGCCAGCAGTGACAGGAGATACGAGCAGTACTTC. Protein: CASSDRRYEQYF.

This clone showed up just once. The V and J genes are TRBV5-6 and TRBJ2-3; TRBD1 aligns across 11 bases. This CDR3 is built from 18 residues. V shed 0 bases, J shed 5 bases, and the junction held 11 bases outside the gene matches. The V gene's germline CDR1 is SGHDT and CDR2 YYEEEE. The CDR3 nucleotides are TGTGCCAGCAGCTTGGTTGGATCTTGGACAGGGGGCGAAGATACGCAGTATTTT. This codes for CASSLVGSWTGGEDTQYF.

This chain connects TRBV7-2 to TRBJ2-7, with 11 bases identical to TRBD2. The CDR3 length is 16 residues. Germline V gene lookup returns CDR1 SGHTA and CDR2 FQGNSA. Germline trimming cut 5 bases from V and 0 bases from J; bases unmatched to any gene: 6. The CDR3 here is CASSVLAGGFSYEQYF. The DNA of the CDR3 is TGTGCCAGCAGCGTGCTAGCGGGGGGCTTCTCCTACGAGCAGTACTTC.

V usage is TRBV15 and J usage is TRBJ2-7; TRBD2 matches 8 bases. V gave up 3 bases and J gave up 3 bases; unmatched junction bases: 1. The CDR3 has 13 amino acids. Germline-derived CDR1 and CDR2 are LNHNV and YYDKDF (reference sequence). CDR3: CATSRGLVYEQYF. As DNA, the CDR3 is TGTGCCACCAGCAGGGGACTAGTCTACGAGCAGTACTTC.

The V call is TRBV6-5, the J call TRBJ2-5, with TRBD2 matching 7 bases. Germline V gene data show CDR1 as MNHEY and CDR2 as SVGAGI. With V trimmed by 6 bases and J by 3 bases, 10 bases remained unmatched. CDR3 size: 15 residues. This CDR3 is CASRPYGEGKETQYF. The DNA of the CDR3 is TGTGCCAGCAGGCCCTACGGGGAGGGCAAAGAGACCCAGTACTTC.